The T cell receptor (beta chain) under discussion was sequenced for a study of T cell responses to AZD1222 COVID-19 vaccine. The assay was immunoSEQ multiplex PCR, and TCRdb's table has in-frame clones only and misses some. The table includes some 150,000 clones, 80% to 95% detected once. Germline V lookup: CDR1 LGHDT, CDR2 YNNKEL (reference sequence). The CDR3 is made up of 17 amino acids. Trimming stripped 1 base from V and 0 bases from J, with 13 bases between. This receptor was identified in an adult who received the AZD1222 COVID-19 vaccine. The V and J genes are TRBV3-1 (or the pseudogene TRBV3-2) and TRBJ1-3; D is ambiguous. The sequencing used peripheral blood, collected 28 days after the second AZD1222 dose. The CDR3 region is CASSQAGRRFSGNTIYF. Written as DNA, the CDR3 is TGTGCCAGCAGCCAAGCCGGACGGCGATTCTCTGGAAACACCATATATTTT.